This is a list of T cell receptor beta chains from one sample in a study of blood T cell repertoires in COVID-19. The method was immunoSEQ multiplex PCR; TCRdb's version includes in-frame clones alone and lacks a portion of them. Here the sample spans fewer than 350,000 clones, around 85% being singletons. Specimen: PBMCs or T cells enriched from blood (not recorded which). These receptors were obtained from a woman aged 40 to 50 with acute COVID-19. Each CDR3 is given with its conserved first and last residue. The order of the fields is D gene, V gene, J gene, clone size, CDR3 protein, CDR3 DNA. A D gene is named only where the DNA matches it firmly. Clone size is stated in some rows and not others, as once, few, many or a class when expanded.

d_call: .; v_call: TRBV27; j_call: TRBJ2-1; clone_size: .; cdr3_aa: CASSPPTGISYNEQFF; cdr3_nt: TGTGCCAGCAGCCCACCAACAGGGATCTCCTACAATGAGCAGTTCTTC
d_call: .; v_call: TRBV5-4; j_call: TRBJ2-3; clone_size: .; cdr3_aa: CASRPSPRGTDTQYF; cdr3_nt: TGTGCCAGCCGACCCAGCCCCCGGGGCACAGATACGCAGTATTTT
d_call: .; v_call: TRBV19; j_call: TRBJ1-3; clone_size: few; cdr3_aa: CATTPAASSAGNTIYF; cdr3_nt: TGTGCCACCACCCCTGCGGCCTCCTCCGCCGGAAACACCATATATTTT
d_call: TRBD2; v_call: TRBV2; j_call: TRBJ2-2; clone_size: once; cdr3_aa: CASSEAMPGGAGELFF; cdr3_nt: TGTGCCAGCAGTGAAGCGATGCCGGGAGGAGCCGGGGAGCTGTTTTTT
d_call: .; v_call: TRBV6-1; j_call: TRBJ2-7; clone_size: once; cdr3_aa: CASSEVRAYYYEQYF; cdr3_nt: TGTGCCAGCAGTGAAGTGAGGGCCTATTACTACGAGCAGTACTTC
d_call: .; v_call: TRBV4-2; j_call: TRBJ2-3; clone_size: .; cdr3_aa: CASSQTTLAADTQYF; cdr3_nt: TGTGCCAGCAGCCAAACAACACTAGCAGCAGATACGCAGTATTTT
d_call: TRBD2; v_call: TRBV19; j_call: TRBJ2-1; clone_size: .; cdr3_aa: CASSISPSGQLEQFF; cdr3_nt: TGTGCCAGTAGTATCAGCCCTAGCGGGCAATTGGAGCAGTTCTTC
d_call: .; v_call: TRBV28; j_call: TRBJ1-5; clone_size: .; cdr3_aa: CASSLRQPLHSNQPQHF; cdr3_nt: TGTGCCAGCAGTTTAAGACAGCCCTTACATAGCAATCAGCCCCAGCATTTT
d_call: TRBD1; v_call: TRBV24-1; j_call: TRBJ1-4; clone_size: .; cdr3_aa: CATSDSGTGLNEKLFF; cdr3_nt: TGTGCCACCAGTGACTCCGGGACAGGGCTCAATGAAAAACTGTTTTTT
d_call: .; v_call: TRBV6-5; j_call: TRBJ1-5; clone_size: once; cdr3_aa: CASSYRQGSNQPQHF; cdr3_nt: TGTGCCAGCAGTTACCGCCAGGGAAGCAATCAGCCCCAGCATTTT
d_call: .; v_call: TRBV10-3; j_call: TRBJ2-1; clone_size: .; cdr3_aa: CAISGQALSSYNEQFF; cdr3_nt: TGTGCCATCAGTGGCCAGGCGTTGAGCTCCTACAATGAGCAGTTCTTC
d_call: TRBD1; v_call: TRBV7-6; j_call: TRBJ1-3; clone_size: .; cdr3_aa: CASSRTGGSGNTIYF; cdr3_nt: TGTGCCAGCAGCCGGACAGGGGGCTCTGGAAACACCATATATTTT
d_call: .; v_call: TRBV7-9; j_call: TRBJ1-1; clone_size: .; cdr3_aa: CASSFDVRVQSNTEAFF; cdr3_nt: TGTGCCAGCAGCTTTGATGTCAGGGTCCAATCCAACACTGAAGCTTTCTTT
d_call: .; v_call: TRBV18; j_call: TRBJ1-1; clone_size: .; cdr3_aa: CASSQTITEAFF; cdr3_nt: TGTGCCAGCTCACAAACAATCACTGAAGCTTTCTTT
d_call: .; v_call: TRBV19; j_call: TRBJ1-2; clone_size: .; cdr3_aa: CASSLKQGTNYGYTF; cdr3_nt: TGTGCCAGTAGTTTAAAACAGGGAACTAACTATGGCTACACCTTC
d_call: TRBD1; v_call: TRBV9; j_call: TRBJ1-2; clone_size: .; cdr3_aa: CASSVGVGTEGGYTF; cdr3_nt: TGTGCCAGCAGCGTAGGAGTCGGGACAGAGGGGGGCTACACCTTC
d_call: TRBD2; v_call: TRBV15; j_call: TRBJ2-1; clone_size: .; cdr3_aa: CATSRGLWTSGSNEQFF; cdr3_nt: TGTGCCACCAGCAGAGGCTTGTGGACTAGCGGGAGCAATGAGCAGTTCTTC
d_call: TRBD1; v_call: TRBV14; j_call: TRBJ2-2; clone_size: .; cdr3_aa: CASRRDRSTGELFF; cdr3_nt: TGTGCCAGCAGGAGGGACAGGTCGACCGGGGAGCTGTTTTTT
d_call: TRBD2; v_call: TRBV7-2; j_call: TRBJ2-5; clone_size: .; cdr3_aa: CASSSGLAGLETQYF; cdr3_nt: TGTGCCAGCAGCTCGGGACTAGCGGGCTTGGAGACCCAGTACTTC
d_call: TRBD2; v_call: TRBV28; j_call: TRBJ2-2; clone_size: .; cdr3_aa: CASSPSGRAGTGELFF; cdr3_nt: TGTGCCAGCAGTCCTAGCGGGAGGGCCGGGACCGGGGAGCTGTTTTTT
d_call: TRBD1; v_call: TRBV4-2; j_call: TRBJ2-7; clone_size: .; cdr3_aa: CASSLPDRAFNEQYF; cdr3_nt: TGTGCCAGCAGCCTGCCGGACAGGGCGTTCAACGAGCAGTACTTC
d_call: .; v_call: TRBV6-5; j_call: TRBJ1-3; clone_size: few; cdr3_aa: CASSGRVLSGNTIYF; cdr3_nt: TGTGCCAGCAGCGGGAGGGTCCTCTCTGGAAACACCATATATTTT
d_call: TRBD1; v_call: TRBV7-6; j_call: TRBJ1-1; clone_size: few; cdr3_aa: CASSPTPGTGNTEAFF; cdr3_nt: TGTGCCAGCAGCCCAACCCCGGGGACAGGGAACACTGAAGCTTTCTTT
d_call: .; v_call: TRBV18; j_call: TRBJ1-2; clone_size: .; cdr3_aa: CASSLGAEYGYTF; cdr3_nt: TGTGCCAGCTCACTTGGAGCCGAATATGGCTACACCTTC
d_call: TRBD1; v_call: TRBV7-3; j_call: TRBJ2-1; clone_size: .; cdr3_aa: CASSERTGSYNEQFF; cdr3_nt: TGTGCCAGCAGCGAACGGACAGGCTCCTACAATGAGCAGTTCTTC
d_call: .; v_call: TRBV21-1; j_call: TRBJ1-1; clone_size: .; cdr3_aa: CASSPLGRGRSEAFF; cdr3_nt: TGTGCCAGCAGCCCCCTTGGGCGGGGCCGGTCCGAAGCTTTCTTT
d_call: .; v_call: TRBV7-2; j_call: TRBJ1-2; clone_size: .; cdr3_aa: CASSLIQTLREGGYTF; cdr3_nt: TGTGCCAGCAGCTTAATACAAACACTGAGGGAAGGCGGCTACACCTTC
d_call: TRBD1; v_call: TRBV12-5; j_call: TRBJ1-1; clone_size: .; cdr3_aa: CASGPGQGNTEAFF; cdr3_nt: TGTGCTAGTGGTCCGGGACAGGGGAACACTGAAGCTTTCTTT
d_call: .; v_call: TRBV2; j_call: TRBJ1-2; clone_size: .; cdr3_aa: CASSGAGRQSNYGYTF; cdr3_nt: TGTGCCAGCAGTGGTGCAGGGCGACAATCTAACTATGGCTACACCTTC
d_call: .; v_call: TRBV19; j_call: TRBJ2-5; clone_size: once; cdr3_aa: CASSIAPTGQSGETQYF; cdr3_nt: TGTGCCAGTAGTATAGCCCCGACGGGACAGAGCGGGGAGACCCAGTACTTC
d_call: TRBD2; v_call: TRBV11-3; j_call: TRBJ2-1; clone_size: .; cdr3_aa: CASSLTTSGRSSYNEQFF; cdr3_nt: TGTGCCAGCAGCTTAACAACTAGCGGGAGGAGCTCCTACAATGAGCAGTTCTTC
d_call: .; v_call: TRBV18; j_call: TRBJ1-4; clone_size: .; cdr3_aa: CASSPSNRPNEKLFF; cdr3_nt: TGTGCCAGCTCACCGAGCAACAGGCCGAATGAAAAACTGTTTTTT
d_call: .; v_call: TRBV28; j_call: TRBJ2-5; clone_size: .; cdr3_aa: CASGKLQQAETQYF; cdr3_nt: TGTGCCAGCGGAAAGCTTCAACAGGCAGAGACCCAGTACTTC
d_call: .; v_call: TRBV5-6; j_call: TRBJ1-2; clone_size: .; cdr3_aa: CASSLDTGNLYGYTF; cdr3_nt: TGTGCCAGCAGCTTGGATACAGGGAATCTCTATGGCTACACCTTC
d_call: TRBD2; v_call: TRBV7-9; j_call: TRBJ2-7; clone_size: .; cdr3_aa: CASSPRGVLAASSYEQYF; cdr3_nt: TGTGCCAGCAGCCCCCGCGGGGTTCTAGCGGCAAGCTCCTACGAGCAGTACTTC
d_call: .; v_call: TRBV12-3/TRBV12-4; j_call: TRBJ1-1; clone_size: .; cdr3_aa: CASSLNRDTEAFF; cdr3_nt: TGTGCCAGCAGTTTAAACCGCGATACTGAAGCTTTCTTT
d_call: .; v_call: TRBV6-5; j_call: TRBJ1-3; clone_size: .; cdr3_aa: CASSQGFGNTIYF; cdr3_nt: TGTGCCAGCTCCCAGGGTTTTGGAAACACCATATATTTT
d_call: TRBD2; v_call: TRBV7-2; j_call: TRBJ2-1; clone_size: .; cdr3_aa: CASSLVGGGTYNEQFF; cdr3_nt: TGTGCCAGCAGCTTAGTGGGCGGGGGAACGTACAATGAGCAGTTCTTC
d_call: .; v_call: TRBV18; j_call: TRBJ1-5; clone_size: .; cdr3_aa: CASSPPQQGQPQHF; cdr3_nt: TGTGCCAGCTCACCACCTCAACAGGGTCAGCCCCAGCATTTT
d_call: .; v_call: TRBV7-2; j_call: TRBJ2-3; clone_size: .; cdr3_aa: CASQLRNTDTQYF; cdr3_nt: TGTGCCAGCCAACTCAGGAACACAGATACGCAGTATTTT
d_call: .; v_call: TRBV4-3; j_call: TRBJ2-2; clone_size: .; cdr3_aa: CASSQQAAVNGGELFF; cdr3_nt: TGCGCCAGCAGCCAACAAGCGGCAGTTAACGGCGGGGAGCTGTTTTTT
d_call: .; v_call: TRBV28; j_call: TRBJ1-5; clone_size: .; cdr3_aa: CAITADDFSNQPQHF; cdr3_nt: TGTGCCATAACAGCGGACGACTTTAGCAATCAGCCCCAGCATTTT
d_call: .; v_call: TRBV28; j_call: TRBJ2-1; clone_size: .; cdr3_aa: CASSTRPGNEQFF; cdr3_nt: TGTGCCAGCAGCACCAGACCGGGAAATGAGCAGTTCTTC
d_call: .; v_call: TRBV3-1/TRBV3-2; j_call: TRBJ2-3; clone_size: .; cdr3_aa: CASSRDISGDTQYF; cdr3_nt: TGTGCCAGCAGTCGAGATATCAGCGGCGATACGCAGTATTTT
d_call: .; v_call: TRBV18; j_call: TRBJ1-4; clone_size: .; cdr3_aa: CASSPPMGGRHEKLFF; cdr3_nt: TGTGCCAGCTCACCACCTATGGGAGGGAGGCATGAAAAACTGTTTTTT
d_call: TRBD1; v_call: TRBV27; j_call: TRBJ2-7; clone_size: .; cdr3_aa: CASRRQGTYEQYF; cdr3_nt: TGTGCCAGCAGGAGACAGGGCACCTACGAGCAGTACTTC
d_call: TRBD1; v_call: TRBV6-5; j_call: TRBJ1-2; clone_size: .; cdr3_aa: CASSYGRQGSYYGYTF; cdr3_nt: TGTGCCAGCAGTTACGGTCGACAGGGAAGTTACTATGGCTACACCTTC
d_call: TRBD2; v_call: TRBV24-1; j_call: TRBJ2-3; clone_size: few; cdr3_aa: CATSDPTSGGITDTQYF; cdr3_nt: TGTGCCACCAGTGATCCTACTAGCGGGGGGATCACAGATACGCAGTATTTT
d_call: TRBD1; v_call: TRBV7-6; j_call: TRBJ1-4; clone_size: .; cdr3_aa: CASSPGTGRNEKLFF; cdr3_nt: TGTGCCAGCAGCCCCGGGACAGGGCGGAATGAAAAACTGTTTTTT
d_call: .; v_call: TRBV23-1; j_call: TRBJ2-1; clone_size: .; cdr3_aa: CASSQQRGGTWGLRRFF; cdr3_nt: TGCGCCAGCAGTCAACAGAGGGGAGGGACATGGGGCCTACGGCGGTTCTTC
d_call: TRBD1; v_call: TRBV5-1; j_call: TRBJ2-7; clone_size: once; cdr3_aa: CASSLGTGDSYEQYF; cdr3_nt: TGCGCCAGCAGCTTGGGGACAGGGGACTCCTACGAGCAGTACTTC
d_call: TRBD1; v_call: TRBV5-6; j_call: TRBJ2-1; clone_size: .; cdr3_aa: CASRRTGGVEQFF; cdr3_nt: TGTGCCAGCAGACGGACAGGGGGTGTTGAGCAGTTCTTC
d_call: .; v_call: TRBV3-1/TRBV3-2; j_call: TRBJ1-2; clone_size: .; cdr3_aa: CASSQNSYGYTF; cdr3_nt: TGTGCCAGCAGCCAAAACAGCTATGGCTACACCTTC
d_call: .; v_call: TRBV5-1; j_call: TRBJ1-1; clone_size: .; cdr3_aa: CASRGGRRGMNTEAFF; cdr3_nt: TGCGCCAGCAGAGGTGGCCGGCGGGGGATGAACACTGAAGCTTTCTTT
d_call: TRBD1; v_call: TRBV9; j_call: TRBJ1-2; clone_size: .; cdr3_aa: CASSALGQGQGYGYTF; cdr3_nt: TGTGCCAGCAGCGCCTTAGGACAGGGGCAGGGCTATGGCTACACCTTC
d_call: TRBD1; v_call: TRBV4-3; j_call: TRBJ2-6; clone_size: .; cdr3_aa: CASSQDRQGALTGANVLTF; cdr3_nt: TGCGCCAGCAGCCAAGATAGACAGGGGGCTTTGACTGGGGCCAACGTCCTGACTTTC